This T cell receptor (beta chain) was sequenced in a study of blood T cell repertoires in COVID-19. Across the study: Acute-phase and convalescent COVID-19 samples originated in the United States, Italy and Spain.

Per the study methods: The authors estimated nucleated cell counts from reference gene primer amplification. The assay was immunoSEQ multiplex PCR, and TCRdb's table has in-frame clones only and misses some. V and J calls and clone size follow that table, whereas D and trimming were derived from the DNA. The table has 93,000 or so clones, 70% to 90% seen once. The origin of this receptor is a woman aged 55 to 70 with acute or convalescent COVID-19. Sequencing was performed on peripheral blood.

For the CDR3, the DNA is TGTGCCAGCAGCTTACAGGGGGCCGGGGAGCTGTTTTTT. Translating gives CASSLQGAGELFF. The chain has TRBV7-3 and TRBJ2-2, with TRBD1 matching 7 bases. Germline V gene data show CDR1 as SGHTA and CDR2 as FQGTGA. The CDR3 is made up of 13 amino acids. Losses at the gene ends were 2 bases for V and 6 bases for J; bases not matched to a gene: 0.